The present T cell receptor beta chain was sequenced within a study of blood T cell repertoires in COVID-19. Using immunoSEQ multiplex PCR, the repertoire was profiled, and TCRdb retains in-frame clones only, with some absent. The table records tens of thousands of clones, around four fifths of them present only once. Trimming shortened V by 6 bases and J by 3 bases, and 14 bases separated the two germline ends. In germline, CDR1 is MNHEY, CDR2 SVGEGT. This CDR3 spans 14 amino acids. The TCR comes from a man at least 80 years old with active or convalescent COVID-19. This sequence joins TRBV6-2 or TRBV6-3 and TRBJ1-1; D not resolved. Specimen: peripheral blood. The CDR3 bases are TGTGCCAGCAGCCCTATTCGGGAGGACACTGAAGCTTTCTTT. Protein sequence: CASSPIREDTEAFF.